The 10 T cell receptor beta chains below come from one sample, sequenced in a study of blood T cell repertoires in COVID-19. Using immunoSEQ multiplex PCR, the repertoire was profiled, and TCRdb retains in-frame clones only, with some absent. The table lists hundreds of thousands of clones, 88% of them singletons. Material: peripheral blood. These receptors came from a woman aged 45-59 years with active or convalescent COVID-19.

The chain employs TRBV9 and TRBJ1-4, with TRBD1 as a possible D gene (6 bases). Germline V gene sequence: CDR1 SGDLS, CDR2 YYNGEE. The V and J ends lost 4 bases and 8 bases respectively, with 15 bases between them. The CDR3 loop spans 14 amino acids. CDR3 amino acids: CASSSPGGAEKLFF. DNA for the CDR3: TGTGCCAGCAGCTCACCGGGGGGCGCGGAAAAACTGTTTTTT.

The rearrangement links TRBV4-1 to TRBJ2-1; D is perhaps TRBD2 (6 bases). Trimming cost V 0 bases and J 5 bases, with 17 bases left between them. This CDR3 is built from 17 residues. The V gene's germline CDR1 is MGHRA and CDR2 YSYEKL. The CDR3 DNA reads TGCGCCAGCAGCCAAGAATTCAAGCGGGTGTCCCACAATGAGCAGTTCTTC. Translating it yields CASSQEFKRVSHNEQFF.

The rearrangement joins TRBV5-1 to TRBJ2-3; 8 bases agree with TRBD2. The CDR3 has 15 amino acids. Germline CDR1 is SGHRS and CDR2 is YFSETQ. V dropped 3 bases and J dropped 2; count of bases not matched to a gene: 5. This chain's CDR3 is CASSYNSGVTDTQYF. In DNA, the CDR3 is TGCGCCAGCAGCTATAATAGCGGGGTCACAGATACGCAGTATTTT. Supplemented by reference TRBV5-1 and TRBJ2-3, the full variable domain reads KAGVTQTPRYLIKTRGQQVTLSCSPISGHRSVSWYQQTPGQGLQFLFEYFSETQRNKGNFPGRFSGRQFSNSRSEMNVSTLELGDSALYLCASSYNSGVTDTQYFGPGTRLTVL.

The chain recombines TRBV7-3 with TRBJ1-5, with a tentative D call TRBD1 (6 bases). Germline V gene data show CDR1 as SGHTA and CDR2 as FQGTGA. The CDR3 is 14 residues long. V lost 4 bases to trimming and J lost 2 bases, with 9 bases between them. The CDR3 protein is CASSSRGGNQPQHF. CDR3 nucleotide sequence: TGTGCCAGCAGCTCCAGGGGCGGCAATCAGCCCCAGCATTTT.

The V call is TRBV19, the J call TRBJ1-1; 12 positions agree with TRBD1. Trimming cost V 5 bases and J 0 bases; bases outside gene matches: 7. The CDR3 is made up of 17 amino acids. Germline CDR1 is LNHDA and CDR2 is SQIVND (reference sequence). This CDR3 is CASSGDRGHQMNTEAFF. The CDR3 region has the DNA TGTGCCAGTAGTGGGGACAGGGGGCATCAAATGAACACTGAAGCTTTCTTT.

This clone was counted a few times. The rearrangement joins TRBV5-5 to TRBJ1-6, with D perhaps TRBD1 (5 bases). The length of the CDR3 is 14 residues. Trimming removed 3 bases at V and 8 bases at J, with 12 bases between. Per germline, CDR1 SGHKS and CDR2 YYEKEE (reference sequence). CDR3 sequence: CASSWGETYSPLHF. The CDR3 region has the DNA TGTGCCAGCAGCTGGGGGGAAACCTATTCACCCCTCCACTTT.

The DNA for the CDR3 is TGTGCCAGCAGCCTCAAACAGGGGGCGTTCCCAGATACGCAGTATTTT. This sequence encodes CASSLKQGAFPDTQYF. The chain uses TRBV6-2 or TRBV6-3 and TRBJ2-3, with 9 bases matching TRBD1. This CDR3 has 16 amino acids. With 6 bases clipped from V and 4 bases from J, the junction kept 11 bases outside the gene matches. Germline V gives CDR1 MNHEY, CDR2 SVGEGT.

The CDR3 sequence: CASSQAQGKGYEQYF. CDR3 nucleotides: TGCGCCAGCAGCCAAGCGCAGGGTAAGGGCTACGAGCAGTACTTC. This chain uses TRBV4-1 with TRBJ2-7, with D perhaps matching TRBD1 (5 bases). CDR3 length equals 15 residues. Per germline, CDR1 MGHRA and CDR2 YSYEKL. V lost 1 base and J lost 3, with 13 bases in between.

The chain is built from TRBV5-1 and TRBJ1-1, with TRBD1 matching 12 bases. The V gene's germline CDR1 is SGHRS and CDR2 YFSETQ. The CDR3 totals 14 residues. The V gene end was trimmed by 4 bases and the J gene end by 10 bases; junction bases not matched to a gene: 8. CDR3 residues: CASSGGTGGLAAFF. CDR3 nucleotides: TGCGCCAGCAGCGGCGGGACAGGGGGCCTGGCAGCTTTCTTT.

The chain employs TRBV27 and TRBJ1-5; 7 bases match TRBD1. V was pared by 5 bases and J by 7 bases, with 8 bases of the junction left unmatched. Germline assignment: CDR1 MNHEY and CDR2 SMNVEV (reference sequence). CDR3 length: 14 residues. DNA of the CDR3: TGTGCCAGCAGTACGACGACAGGGTTCCAGCCCCAGCATTTT. Translated, it gives CASSTTTGFQPQHF.